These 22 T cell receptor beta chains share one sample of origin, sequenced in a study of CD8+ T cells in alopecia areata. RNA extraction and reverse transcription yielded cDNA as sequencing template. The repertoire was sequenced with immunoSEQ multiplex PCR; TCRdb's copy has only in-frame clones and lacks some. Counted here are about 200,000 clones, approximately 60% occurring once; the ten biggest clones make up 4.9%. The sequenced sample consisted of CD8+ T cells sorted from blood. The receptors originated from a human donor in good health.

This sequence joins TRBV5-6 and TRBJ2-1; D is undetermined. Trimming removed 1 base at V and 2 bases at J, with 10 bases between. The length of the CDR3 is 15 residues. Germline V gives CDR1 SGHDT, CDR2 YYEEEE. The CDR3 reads CASSLLASTYNEQFF. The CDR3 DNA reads TGTGCCAGCAGCTTGCTCGCTAGTACCTACAATGAGCAGTTCTTC.

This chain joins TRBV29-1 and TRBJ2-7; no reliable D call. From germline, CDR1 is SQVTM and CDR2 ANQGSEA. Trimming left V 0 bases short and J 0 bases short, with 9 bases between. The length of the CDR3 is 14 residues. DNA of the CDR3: TGCAGCGTTGAAGATCAAGGGCACTCCTACGAGCAGTACTTC. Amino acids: CSVEDQGHSYEQYF.

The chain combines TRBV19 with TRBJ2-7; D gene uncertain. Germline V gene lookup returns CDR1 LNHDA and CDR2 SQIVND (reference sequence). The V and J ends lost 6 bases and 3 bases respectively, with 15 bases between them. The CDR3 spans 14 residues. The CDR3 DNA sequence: TGTGCCAGTAGCCAGACATCGGGCGACTACGAGCAGTACTTC. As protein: CASSQTSGDYEQYF.

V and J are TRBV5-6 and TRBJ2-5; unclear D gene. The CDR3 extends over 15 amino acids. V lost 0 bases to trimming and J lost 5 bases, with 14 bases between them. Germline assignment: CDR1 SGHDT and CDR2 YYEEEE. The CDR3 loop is CASSLGGTSTETQYF. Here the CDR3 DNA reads TGTGCCAGCAGCTTGGGAGGAACGAGTACGGAGACCCAGTACTTC.

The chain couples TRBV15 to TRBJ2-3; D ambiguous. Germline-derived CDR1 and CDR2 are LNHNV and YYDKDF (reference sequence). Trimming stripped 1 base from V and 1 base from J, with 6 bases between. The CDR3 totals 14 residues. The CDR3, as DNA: TGTGCCACCAGCAGAGGAAGTGGCACAGATACGCAGTATTTT. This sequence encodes CATSRGSGTDTQYF. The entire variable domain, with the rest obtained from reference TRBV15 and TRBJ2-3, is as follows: DAMVIQNPRYQVTQFGKPVTLSCSQTLNHNVMYWYQQKSSQAPKLLFHYYDKDFNNEADTPDNFQSRRPNTSFCFLDIRSPGLGDTAMYLCATSRGSGTDTQYFGPGTRLTVL.

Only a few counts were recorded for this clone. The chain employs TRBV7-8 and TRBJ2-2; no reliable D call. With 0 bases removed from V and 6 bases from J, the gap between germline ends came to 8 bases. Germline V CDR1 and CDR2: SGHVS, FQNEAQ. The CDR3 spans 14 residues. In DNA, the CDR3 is TGTGCCAGCAGCTTAGCTGGCGGCGCCGGGGAGCTGTTTTTT. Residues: CASSLAGGAGELFF.

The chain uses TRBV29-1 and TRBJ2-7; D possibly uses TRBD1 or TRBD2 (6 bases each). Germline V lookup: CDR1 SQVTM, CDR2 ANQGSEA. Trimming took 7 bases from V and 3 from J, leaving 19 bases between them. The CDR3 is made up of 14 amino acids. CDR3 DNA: TGCAGCGCCGGGGGACATGGAGAGGGCTACGAGCAGTACTTC. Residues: CSAGGHGEGYEQYF.

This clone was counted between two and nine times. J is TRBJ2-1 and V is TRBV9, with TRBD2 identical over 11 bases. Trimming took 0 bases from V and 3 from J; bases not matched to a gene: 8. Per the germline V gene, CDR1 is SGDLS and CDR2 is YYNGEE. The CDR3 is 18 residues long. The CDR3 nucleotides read TGTGCCAGCAGCGTAGTAGGCACTAGCGGGGGCGGCTACAATGAGCAGTTCTTC. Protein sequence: CASSVVGTSGGGYNEQFF.

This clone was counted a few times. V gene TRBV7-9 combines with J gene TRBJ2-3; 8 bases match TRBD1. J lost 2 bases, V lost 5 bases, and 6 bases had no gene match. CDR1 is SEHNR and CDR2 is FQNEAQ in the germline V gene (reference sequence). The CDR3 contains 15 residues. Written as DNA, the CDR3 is TGTGCCAGCAGCCCCCGGGACAGGTACACAGATACGCAGTATTTT. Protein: CASSPRDRYTDTQYF.

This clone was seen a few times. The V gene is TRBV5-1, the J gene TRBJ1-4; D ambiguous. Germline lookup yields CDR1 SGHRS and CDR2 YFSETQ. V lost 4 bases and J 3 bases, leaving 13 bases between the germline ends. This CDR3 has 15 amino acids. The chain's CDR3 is CASSNTISANEKLFF. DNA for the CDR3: TGCGCCAGCAGCAATACCATATCCGCTAATGAAAAACTGTTTTTT. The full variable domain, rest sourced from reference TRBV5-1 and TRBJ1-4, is KAGVTQTPRYLIKTRGQQVTLSCSPISGHRSVSWYQQTPGQGLQFLFEYFSETQRNKGNFPGRFSGRQFSNSRSEMNVSTLELGDSALYLCASSNTISANEKLFFGSGTQLSVL.

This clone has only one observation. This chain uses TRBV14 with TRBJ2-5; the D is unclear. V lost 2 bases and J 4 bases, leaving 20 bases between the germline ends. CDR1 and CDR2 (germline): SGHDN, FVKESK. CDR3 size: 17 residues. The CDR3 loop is CASSQSRFDPLGETQYF. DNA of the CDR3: TGTGCCAGCAGCCAAAGCCGATTCGACCCCTTAGGAGAGACCCAGTACTTC.

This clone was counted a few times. CDR3 residues: CASSLSGEGTEAFF. The CDR3 DNA sequence: TGCGCCAGCAGCTTAAGCGGGGAGGGCACTGAAGCTTTCTTT. This chain joins TRBV5-1 and TRBJ1-1; D is undetermined. The V gene lost 2 bases and the J gene lost 4 bases, with 12 bases spanning the gap. The V gene's germline CDR1 is SGHRS and CDR2 YFSETQ. The CDR3 totals 14 residues.

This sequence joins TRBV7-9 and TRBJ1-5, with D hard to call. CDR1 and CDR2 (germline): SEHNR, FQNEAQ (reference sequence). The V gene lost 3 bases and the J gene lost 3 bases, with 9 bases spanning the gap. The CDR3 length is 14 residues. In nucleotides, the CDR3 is TGTGCCAGCAGCTTGGATAACTCCAATCAGCCCCAGCATTTT. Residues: CASSLDNSNQPQHF.

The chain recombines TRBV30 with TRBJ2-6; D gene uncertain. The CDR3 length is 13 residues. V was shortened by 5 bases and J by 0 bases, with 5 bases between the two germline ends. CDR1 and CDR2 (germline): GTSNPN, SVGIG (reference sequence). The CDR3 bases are TGTGCCTGGGACATCTCTGGGGCCAACGTCCTGACTTTC. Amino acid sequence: CAWDISGANVLTF.

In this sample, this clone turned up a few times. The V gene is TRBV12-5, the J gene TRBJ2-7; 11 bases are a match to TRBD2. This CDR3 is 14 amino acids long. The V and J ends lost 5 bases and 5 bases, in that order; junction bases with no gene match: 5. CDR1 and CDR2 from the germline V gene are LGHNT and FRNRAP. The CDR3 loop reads CASGVGTSGNEQYF. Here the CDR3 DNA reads TGTGCTAGTGGTGTCGGGACTAGCGGCAACGAGCAGTACTTC.

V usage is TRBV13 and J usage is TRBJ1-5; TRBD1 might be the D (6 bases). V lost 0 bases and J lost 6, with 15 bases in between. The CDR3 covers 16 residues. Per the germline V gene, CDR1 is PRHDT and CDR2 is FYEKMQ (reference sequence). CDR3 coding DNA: TGTGCCAGCAGCTTAGGAGGATGGGGGGCTGGTCAGCCCCAGCATTTT. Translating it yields CASSLGGWGAGQPQHF.

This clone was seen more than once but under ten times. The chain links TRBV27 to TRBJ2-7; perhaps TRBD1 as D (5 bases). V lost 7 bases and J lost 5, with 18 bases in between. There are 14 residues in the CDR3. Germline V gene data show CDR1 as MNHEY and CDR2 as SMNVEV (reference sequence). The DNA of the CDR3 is TGTGCCAGCACCATGTTCGCGGACACCCACGAGCAGTACTTC. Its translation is CASTMFADTHEQYF.

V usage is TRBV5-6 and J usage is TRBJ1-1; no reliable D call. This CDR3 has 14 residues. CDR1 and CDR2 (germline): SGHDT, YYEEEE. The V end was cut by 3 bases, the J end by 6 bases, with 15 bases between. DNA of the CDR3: TGTGCCAGCAGCTCGCCCCAGAGGGCCTCTGAAGCTTTCTTT. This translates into CASSSPQRASEAFF.

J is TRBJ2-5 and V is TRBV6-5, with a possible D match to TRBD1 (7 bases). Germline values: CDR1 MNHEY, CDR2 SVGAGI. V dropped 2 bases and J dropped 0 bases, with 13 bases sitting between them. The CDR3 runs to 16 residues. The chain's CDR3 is CASSYEGGGHQETQYF. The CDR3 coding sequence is TGTGCCAGCAGTTACGAAGGAGGGGGCCACCAAGAGACCCAGTACTTC.

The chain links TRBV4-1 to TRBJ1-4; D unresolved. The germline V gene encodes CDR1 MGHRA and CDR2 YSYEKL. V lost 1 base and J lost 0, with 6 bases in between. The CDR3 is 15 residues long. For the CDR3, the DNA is TGCGCCAGCAGCCAAGTAGATGCAACTAATGAAAAACTGTTTTTT. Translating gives CASSQVDATNEKLFF.

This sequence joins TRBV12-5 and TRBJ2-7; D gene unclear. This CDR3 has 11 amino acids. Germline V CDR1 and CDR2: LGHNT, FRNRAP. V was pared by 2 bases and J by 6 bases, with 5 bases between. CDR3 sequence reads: CASGLWGEQYF. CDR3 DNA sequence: TGTGCTAGTGGTTTGTGGGGCGAGCAGTACTTC. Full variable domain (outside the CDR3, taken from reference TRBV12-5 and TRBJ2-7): DARVTQTPRHKVTEMGQEVTMRCQPILGHNTVFWYRQTMMQGLELLAYFRNRAPLDDSGMPKDRFSAEMPDATLATLKIQPSEPRDSAVYFCASGLWGEQYFGPGTRLTVT.

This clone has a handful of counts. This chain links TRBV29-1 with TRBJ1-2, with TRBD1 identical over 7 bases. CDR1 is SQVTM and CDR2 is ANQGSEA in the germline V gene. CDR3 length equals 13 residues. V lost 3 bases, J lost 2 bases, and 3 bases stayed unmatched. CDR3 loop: CSVDTGENYGYTF. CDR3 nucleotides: TGCAGCGTTGATACAGGGGAGAACTATGGCTACACCTTC.